Detailed here is one TCR beta chain. Its antigen is as yet unknown. The table came from immunoSEQ multiplex PCR; TCRdb's copy has only in-frame clones and leaves some out. The data hold tens of thousands of clones, with about nine tenths observed a single time. Germline CDR1 and CDR2: LGHNA and YSLEER. The V gene lost 1 base and the J gene lost 3 bases, with 17 bases spanning the gap. The CDR3 is 17 amino acids. The data are from a study of PD-1 blockade in classical Hodgkin lymphoma. Across the whole study: Patients received nivolumab 3 mg/kg intravenously every 2 weeks.

The time point denotes: cycle 4 day 1 (C4D1), after more than five weeks of nivolumab. After autologous stem cell transplantation all patients relapsed, and prior brentuximab vedotin exposure differed between cohorts. Overall study results and limits: CD8+ TCR diversity did not rise significantly by C4D1, unlike CD4+.

The input for sequencing was peripheral blood mononuclear cells (PBMCs), taken before the fourth cycle of nivolumab. The J gene is TRBJ2-3, the V gene TRBV4-3; unclear D gene. This sequence was found in a human donor with classical Hodgkin lymphoma. CDR3 DNA: TGCGCCAGCAGCCAAGGGTTTGTAAAGGAACAGACAGATACGCAGTATTTT. Protein: CASSQGFVKEQTDTQYF.